This TCR beta chain was recovered during a study of OX40 agonist ivuxolimab in advanced cancers. Overall study context: Participants could have had prior anti-PD-1, anti-PD-L1 or anti-CTLA-4 therapy, and around 40% had some.

This CDR3 contains 11 residues. V lost 8 bases, J lost 4 bases, and 7 bases lay in between. From germline, CDR1 is SGHTA and CDR2 FQGTGA. Method: immunoSEQ multiplex PCR; TCRdb's copy keeps in-frame clones and lacks some. The sample carries some 39,000 clones, 80% to 90% recorded once. Study outcomes and limitations: Compared with CD4+, CD8+ T cells on average had more expanded clones.

Remarks on this clone: Its cognate antigen is unknown.

Sequenced material: CD4+ or CD8+ T cells sorted from blood, taken in a trial of the OX40 agonist ivuxolimab. The chain joins TRBV7-3 to TRBJ2-3; no definite D call. The TCR was taken from an adult with an advanced solid tumor such as melanoma, head and neck, liver or kidney cancer. CDR3 in amino acids: CASGNADTQYF. CDR3 bases: TGTGCCAGCGGAAATGCAGATACGCAGTATTTT.